This T cell receptor beta chain is drawn from a study of preoperative IRX-2 immunotherapy in early breast cancer. Assay used: immunoSEQ multiplex PCR; TCRdb lists only in-frame clones, some missing. The sample shows about 98,000 clones, roughly 90% of them seen only once. The CDR3 has 16 amino acids. V was pared by 3 bases and J by 10 bases, with 12 bases of the junction left unmatched. CDR1 is LNHDA, CDR2 SQIVND, per germline (reference sequence). Treatment given: preoperative locoregional IRX-2 cytokine immunotherapy. The rearrangement uses TRBV19 and TRBJ2-1; 10 bases are shared with TRBD2. The sequencing here drew on tumor tissue, taken after IRX-2 immunotherapy. This receptor was obtained from a human donor with breast cancer. The CDR3 coding sequence is TGTGCCAGTAGTATCCCCCTAGCGGGAGTTCGAAGAGAGCAGTTCTTC. Protein: CASSIPLAGVRREQFF. Together with reference TRBV19 and TRBJ2-1, the CDR3 gives the full variable domain: DGGITQSPKYLFRKEGQNVTLSCEQNLNHDAMYWYRQDPGQGLRLIYYSQIVNDFQKGDIAEGYSVSREKKESFPLTVTSAQKNPTAFYLCASSIPLAGVRREQFFGPGTRLTVL.